The following is a TCR beta chain sequence with its context. Its antigen is currently not known. No much larger clone is present one base from it, and per-base qualities are unavailable. The data belong to a study of Tregs in tolerant kidney transplant recipients (dated by TCRdb to the late 2010s). About the investigation overall: Related donors were used in the transplants with nonmyeloablative bone marrow transplantation, and mixed chimerism was transient in the human trials. Before combined kidney and bone marrow transplantation, this study identified donor-specific regulatory T cells using TCRbeta sequencing and then followed those same cells after transplant. Overall results and qualifications from the work: The most biologically relevant and donor-specific TCRbeta repertoire appeared to be identified by expanding Tregs with activated donor B cells. Because the PCR primers were changed over time for some patients, nucleotide-level comparison could not be performed across the samples from those patients. The study was limited by small patient numbers, and the findings need validation in larger populations and under other immunosuppression protocols. Biological reproducibility was not examined directly, but technical replication error appeared to be minimal. Donor-specific Treg expansion was found to exceed global Treg expansion in tolerant patients, suggesting antigen-driven rather than nonspecific expansion.

Genomic DNA was extracted from sorted cells with the QIAGEN DNeasy Blood and Tissue Kit for TCRbeta CDR3 sequencing. Through immunoSEQ, high-throughput TCRbeta CDR3 sequencing was done commercially, including PCR amplification with internal controls and bias correction. Regarding the original processing steps: Unique productive TCRbeta sequences were defined by CDR3 nucleotide sequence when primers matched and otherwise by CDR3 amino acid sequence together with Vbeta and Jbeta genes. To correct for sorting error, sequences found in more than one sorted population at a frequency ratio of 2:1 or less were discarded, and the remaining shared sequences were assigned to the population with the higher frequency. Sequences were defined as donor-reactive when expanded at least 5-fold in CFSE-low cells versus unstimulated cells and present at a frequency of at least 0.01% in CFSE-low cells. Jensen-Shannon divergence calculated on the top 100 TCRbeta sequences ranked by frequency was used to measure repertoire divergence. For any sample with multiple sequencing runs, sorting error was corrected in each run separately before the runs were pooled. Not all clones reach the TCRdb copy of this immuneACCESS table, which keeps in-frame sequences only. Checked studies attribute under half of the gap to unresolved V genes and leave the rest unexplained. V, J and clone size are taken as reported in that table, and D and trimming were inferred from the DNA itself. The sample table holds approximately 60,000 clones, of which 95% to 98% were seen once. The leading ten clones occupy 0.3% to 0.35% of the sample.

The label giving this sample's time point can be read as: blood sample drawn before combined kidney and bone marrow transplant. Unstimulated Tregs (CD4+CD25+CD127-), CD4+ non-Tregs (CD4+CD25-), CD4 and CD8 cells were FACS-sorted from thawed PBMCs. Prior to Treg sorting, thawed PBMCs were rested overnight with 200 to 250 IU/ml IL-2 at 37 degrees C. A few combined kidney and bone marrow transplant recipients from the ITN036ST trial were included as patients, and samples were available only from these trial subjects. Healthy control blood was processed to PBMCs with a Ficoll density gradient and then cryopreserved, whereas patient PBMCs were collected both before and after transplant. The clonotype was recovered from a human donor who received a combined kidney and bone marrow transplant. Source: Tregs from blood, taken before the transplant.

The CDR3 in this case is CASSRQGLDEKLFF. The nucleotide sequence reads as follows: TGTGCCAGCAGCCGGCAGGGGTTGGATGAAAAACTGTTTTTT. The chain was built from TRBV5-4 and TRBJ1-4; TRBD1 might be the D gene, on 6 matching bases. V loses 4 bases, J loses 6 bases, and the germline ends lie 13 bases apart. The germline V gene (reference sequence) supplies CDR1 SGHNT and CDR2 YYREEE. Taken from cysteine to phenylalanine, the CDR3 has 14 residues. Of all the DNA, just the CDR3 is kept, 42 bases in frame from base 1.